Many counts were recorded for the clone carrying this T cell receptor beta chain. Its antigen is currently unknown. The record originates from a study of post-analysis software for immune sequencing data. Overall study results and limits: Among a handful of TRBV segments more frequent in patients than controls were TRBV5-6, TRBV5-1 and TRBV20-1. When the samples were clustered directly with F measure, those that had been prepared in the same batch showed strong co-clustering. Controls significantly exceeded multiple sclerosis patients in normalized Chao1 diversity.

V trimming: 6 bases; J trimming: 3 bases; junction bases outside the gene matches: 9. The CDR3 spans 17 residues. Germline-derived CDR1 and CDR2 are SGHKS and YYEKEE (reference sequence). Unique molecular identifiers had been added to the TCR beta cDNA libraries. Yield was roughly 0.5 million cDNA molecules from about 1 to 10 million T cells. From the PCR reads, TCRdb called clonotypes with MiXCR, one entry per CDR3 protein. The data contain approximately 260,000 distinct CDR3 sequences, 30% to 45% of them singletons. The genes are TRBV5-5 and TRBJ2-2; 12 bases agree with TRBD2. The sequenced sample was blood. The sequence came from a girl aged 5-17 years with multiple sclerosis. The CDR3 region has the DNA TGTGCCAGCATACCTAGCGGGGGGGCCATGGACACCGGGGAGCTGTTTTTT. Its translation is CASIPSGGAMDTGELFF.